The 32 T cell receptor beta chains reported below all come from one sample, sequenced in a study of T cells in Graves' hyperthyroidism and ophthalmopathy. Amplified regions were TCR beta CDR3 sequences from RNA transcripts. The HTBI set primed first-round TCR CDR3 RT-PCR. TCRdb re-called the multiplex PCR reads through MiXCR, storing one row per CDR3 protein. The sample shows 370,000 or so distinct CDR3 sequences, approximately 14% of them seen only once. What was sequenced was blood. All receptors derive from a young woman with Graves' hyperthyroidism that later progressed to Graves' ophthalmopathy.

Many counts were recorded for this clonotype. The chain couples TRBV3-1 to TRBJ2-3; 13 bases are shared with TRBD2. The V segment lost 3 bases and the J segment 4 bases; nucleotides outside the gene matches: 7. This CDR3 region has 17 residues. CDR1 and CDR2 (germline): LGHDT, YNNKEL (reference sequence). The CDR3 sequence is CASSHVRGLAGADTQYF. Written as DNA, the CDR3 is TGTGCCAGCAGCCATGTCCGAGGACTAGCGGGAGCAGATACGCAGTATTTT.

To note about this clonotype: This may be a read error: a much more frequent sequence differs by one nucleotide. The gene calls are TRBV7-2 and TRBJ2-1; the match to TRBD2 covers 9 bases. V was clipped by 1 base and J by 4 bases; unmatched bases: 11. Germline CDR1 is SGHTA and CDR2 is FQGNSA. This CDR3 contains 18 residues. The CDR3 sequence is CASSLEGAGGVRYNEQFF. The CDR3 coding sequence is TGTGCCAGCAGCTTAGAAGGGGCGGGAGGGGTTCGTTACAATGAGCAGTTCTTC.

This clonotype was recorded at least ten times. The chain carries TRBV2 and TRBJ1-5, with D possibly matching TRBD1 (5 bases). The CDR3 extends over 14 amino acids. Germline CDR1 and CDR2: SNHLY and FYNNEI. The V and J ends lost 2 bases and 2 bases respectively, with 7 bases between them. CDR3 nucleotide sequence: TGTGCCAGCAGTGAATGGGGGGGCAATCAGCCCCAGCATTTT. Protein sequence: CASSEWGGNQPQHF.

This clonotype has at least ten counts. CDR3 DNA: TGTGCCAGCAGTCCGGAGCGGGAGATCAAGAACGAGCAGTACTTC. Translating gives CASSPEREIKNEQYF. The chain combines TRBV28 with TRBJ2-7; 8 bases agree with TRBD2. The germline V gene encodes CDR1 MDHEN and CDR2 SYDVKM. V was pared by 5 bases and J by 5 bases, with 11 bases of the junction left unmatched. This CDR3 spans 15 amino acids.

This clonotype has ten or more counts. The chain recombines TRBV28 with TRBJ2-2; 7 positions match TRBD1. The V and J ends lost 6 bases and 4 bases, in that order; junction bases with no gene match: 8. Looked up from germline, CDR1 is MDHEN and CDR2 is SYDVKM. CDR3 length: 15 amino acids. The CDR3 DNA is TGTGCCAGCAGCAACAACACAGGGGTCACCGGGGAGCTGTTTTTT. Its protein product is CASSNNTGVTGELFF.

This clonotype was recorded many times. Germline is not matched at one junction end, which may reflect a read error. The chain carries TRBV9 and TRBJ2-3; D gene uncertain. Germline-derived CDR1 and CDR2 are SGDLS and YYNGEE. There are 13 residues in the CDR3. The CDR3, as DNA: TGTGCCAGCAGTGTAGGAAGCACAGATACGCAGTATTTT. It encodes CASSVGSTDTQYF.

The genes are TRBV6-5 and TRBJ2-6; either TRBD1 or TRBD2 may supply D (5 bases each). Germline V gives CDR1 MNHEY, CDR2 SVGAGI. V was trimmed by 1 base and J by 1 base, leaving 5 bases between them. The CDR3 spans 15 residues. In nucleotides, the CDR3 is TGTGCCAGCAGTTACTGGGGGTCTGGGGCCAACGTCCTGACTTTC. Translation gives CASSYWGSGANVLTF.

This clonotype was seen ten or more times. V gene TRBV11-2 combines with J gene TRBJ1-5; D call uncertain. CDR1 and CDR2 from the germline V gene are SGHAT and FQNNGV. V lost 0 bases to trimming and J lost 8 bases, with 8 bases between them. The CDR3 is 13 amino acids. The DNA of the CDR3 is TGTGCCAGCAGCTTAGATTTAGATGAGCCCCAGCATTTT. Translated, it gives CASSLDLDEPQHF.

The CDR3 DNA is TGCGCCAGCAGCCAAGAACGCAATGAGCAGTTCTTC. As protein: CASSQERNEQFF. The chain has TRBV4-3 and TRBJ2-1, with D hard to call. This CDR3 spans 12 amino acids. In germline, CDR1 is LGHNA, CDR2 YSLEER. With 0 bases removed from V and 6 bases from J, the gap between germline ends came to 3 bases.

This clonotype was picked up many times. The CDR3 bases are TGTGCCAGCAGTTTACTTCGGGAGGGCCGGGAGACCCAGTACTTC. Its protein product is CASSLLREGRETQYF. The J gene is TRBJ2-5, the V gene TRBV28; 8 bases are a match to TRBD2. In germline, CDR1 is MDHEN, CDR2 SYDVKM. The CDR3 is made up of 15 amino acids. Losses at the gene ends were 2 bases for V and 5 bases for J; bases not matched to a gene: 7.

This clonotype was counted ten times or more. The V gene is TRBV7-2, the J gene TRBJ1-4; possibly TRBD1 for D (6 bases). V lost 5 bases and J 5 bases, leaving 15 bases between the germline ends. CDR3 length: 15 residues. Germline loops: CDR1 SGHTA, CDR2 FQGNSA. This CDR3 reads CASSQSGGANEKLFF. CDR3 in DNA: TGTGCCAGCAGCCAGTCGGGGGGCGCAAATGAAAAACTGTTTTTT.

This clonotype was detected only a few times. One end of the junction does not line up with germline, which may come from a read error. V and J are TRBV20-1 and TRBJ2-1, with D possibly TRBD2 on 6 matching bases. Germline values: CDR1 DFQATT, CDR2 SNEGSKA (reference sequence). The CDR3 totals 22 residues. The CDR3 coding sequence is TGCAGTGCTAGAGATCTAGCCCCCCCGGGAAATTTGGGAGCGGGCTCCTACAATGATCAGTTCTTC. Its translation is CSARDLAPPGNLGAGSYNDQFF.

This clonotype came up many times. CDR3 region: CASSLEYDRAQETQYF. CDR3 DNA: TGTGCCAGCAGCTTAGAGTACGACAGGGCCCAAGAGACCCAGTACTTC. The chain links TRBV7-3 to TRBJ2-5; 7 bases fit TRBD1. The CDR3 spans 16 residues. V lost 2 bases to trimming and J lost 1 base; unmatched junction nucleotides: 7. Germline V gives CDR1 SGHTA, CDR2 FQGTGA.

The rearrangement links TRBV4-1 to TRBJ2-6; D not certain. This CDR3 is 18 amino acids long. V was shortened by 4 bases and J by 0 bases, with 16 bases between the two germline ends. Looked up from germline, CDR1 is MGHRA and CDR2 is YSYEKL. The CDR3 DNA is TGCGCCAGCAGCCTTAGCCGTAGTGGTCCCTCTGGGGCCAACGTCCTGACTTTC. It encodes CASSLSRSGPSGANVLTF.

This clonotype was recorded at least ten times. The chain is built from TRBV7-9 and TRBJ1-1; D gene ambiguous. From germline, CDR1 is SEHNR and CDR2 FQNEAQ (reference sequence). The germline V and J ends were trimmed by 5 bases and 4 bases, with 14 bases remaining between them. The CDR3 extends over 14 amino acids. The CDR3 DNA is TGTGCCAGCAGCCTTTGGGCCAGGCCCACTGAAGCTTTCTTT. It specifies CASSLWARPTEAFF.

This clonotype was seen ten or more times. The chain is built from TRBV24-1 and TRBJ2-1; D tentatively fits TRBD1 or TRBD2 (6 bases each). Trimming removed 9 bases at V and 2 bases at J, with 13 bases between. Germline V lookup: CDR1 KGHDR, CDR2 SFDVKD. This CDR3 spans 14 amino acids. The CDR3 is CATSVGGTYNEQFF. Written as DNA, the CDR3 is TGTGCCACCTCCGTGGGGGGCACCTACAATGAGCAGTTCTTC.

With regard to this clonotype: With a much larger clone just one base away, this may be a read error. The chain carries TRBV7-2 and TRBJ1-2; no firm D call. The CDR3 sequence is 14 residues long. CDR1 is SGHTA and CDR2 is FQGNSA in the germline V gene. The CDR3 DNA follows: TGTGTCAGCAGCTTAGCTTCGGAGGGCTATGGCTACACCTTC. The encoded protein is CVSSLASEGYGYTF.

This clonotype occurred many times. This chain links TRBV7-8 with TRBJ2-1; 12 bases align to TRBD1. With 5 bases clipped from V and 7 bases from J, the junction kept 12 bases outside the gene matches. The CDR3 is 17 residues long. CDR1 SGHVS and CDR2 FQNEAQ come from the germline V gene. CDR3 sequence: CASSLRDRGLMGNEQFF. The CDR3 DNA reads as TGTGCCAGCAGCCTCCGGGACAGGGGGCTTATGGGGAATGAGCAGTTCTTC. The full variable domain, in which reference TRBV7-8 and TRBJ2-1 provide the parts outside the CDR3, is GAGVSQSPRYKVAKRGQDVALRCDPISGHVSLFWYQQALGQGPEFLTYFQNEAQLDKSGLPSDRFFAERPEGSVSTLKIQRTQQEDSAVYLCASSLRDRGLMGNEQFFGPGTRLTVL.

The chain joins TRBV14 to TRBJ2-3, with TRBD1 identical over 8 bases. This CDR3 is 19 amino acids long. CDR1 and CDR2 (germline): SGHDN, FVKESK. V gave up 4 bases and J gave up 4 bases; unmatched junction bases: 19. The CDR3 sequence is CASSPLSLGQESGPDTQYF. CDR3 sequence (DNA): TGTGCCAGCAGCCCCCTCTCCTTGGGACAGGAAAGTGGTCCAGATACGCAGTATTTT.

The CDR3 DNA follows: TGTGCCAGCAGCGTAGATGGGGTTGGGAACGACAATGAGCAGTTCTTC. This gives the protein CASSVDGVGNDNEQFF. The chain joins TRBV9 to TRBJ2-1, with unresolved D. With 0 bases removed from V and 5 bases from J, the gap between germline ends came to 15 bases. The CDR3 contains 16 residues. Germline values: CDR1 SGDLS, CDR2 YYNGEE.

This clonotype was seen at least ten times. The J gene is TRBJ2-1, the V gene TRBV30, with no clear D. Trimming took 1 base from V and 7 from J, leaving 11 bases between them. The germline gives CDR1 GTSNPN, CDR2 SVGIG (reference sequence). This CDR3 has 13 residues. The CDR3 bases are TGTGCCTGGAGTGAACTGATAGGGAATGAGCAGTTCTTC. Protein product: CAWSELIGNEQFF.

This clonotype was observed many times. V and J are TRBV20-1 and TRBJ2-7, with 10 positions matching TRBD2. Germline V lookup: CDR1 DFQATT, CDR2 SNEGSKA (reference sequence). V dropped 1 base and J dropped 7; count of bases not matched to a gene: 16. This CDR3 region has 17 residues. The CDR3 DNA is TGCAGTGCTAGAGTCCACCCTCACAGCGGGAGGGCACGGGAGCAGTACTTC. Protein product: CSARVHPHSGRAREQYF.

V gene TRBV6-1 combines with J gene TRBJ2-1; maybe TRBD1 (7 bases). Trimming cost V 2 bases and J 5 bases, with 16 bases left between them. The CDR3 length is 16 residues. Germline V gene sequence: CDR1 MNHNS, CDR2 SASEGT. The CDR3: CASSEWDSGSNNEQFF. In DNA, the CDR3 is TGTGCCAGCAGTGAATGGGACAGCGGGTCAAACAATGAGCAGTTCTTC.

This clonotype was seen at least ten times. V usage is TRBV11-1 and J usage is TRBJ2-7, with 9 positions matching TRBD1. Trimming at V came to 4 bases and at J to 0 bases, leaving 4 bases not matched to a gene. The length of the CDR3 is 15 residues. The germline V gene encodes CDR1 SGHAT and CDR2 FQDESV (reference sequence). CDR3 nucleotides: TGTGCCAGCAGCTCCACAGGGGGCCGCTCCTACGAGCAGTACTTC. It is translated as CASSSTGGRSYEQYF. The full variable domain, rest sourced from reference TRBV11-1 and TRBJ2-7, is EAEVAQSPRYKITEKSQAVAFWCDPISGHATLYWYRQILGQGPELLVQFQDESVVDDSQLPKDRFSAERLKGVDSTLKIQPAELGDSAMYLCASSSTGGRSYEQYFGPGTRLTVT.

The rearrangement links TRBV20-1 to TRBJ1-3; D not certain. V lost 3 bases, J lost 10 bases, and 10 bases lay in between. The CDR3 extends over 11 amino acids. The germline V gene has CDR1 DFQATT and CDR2 SNEGSKA (reference sequence). CDR3 region: CSASVSRTIYF. Written as DNA, the CDR3 is TGCAGTGCTAGTGTTTCCCGGACCATATATTTT.

The V call is TRBV6-5, the J call TRBJ1-5, with 11 bases identical to TRBD1. Germline-derived CDR1 and CDR2 are MNHEY and SVGAGI. Trimming took 2 bases from V and 0 from J; bases not matched to a gene: 15. This CDR3 is 21 amino acids long. In DNA form, the CDR3 reads TGTGCCAGCAGTTACGGGGGTTTCGGGACAGGGGGGACTTATAGCAATCAGCCCCAGCATTTT. Translation: CASSYGGFGTGGTYSNQPQHF.

This clonotype was seen only a few times. The V call is TRBV28, the J call TRBJ1-3; perhaps TRBD1 as D (5 bases). V lost 3 bases and J 0 bases, leaving 9 bases between the germline ends. The CDR3 sequence is 15 residues long. Germline values: CDR1 MDHEN, CDR2 SYDVKM. The CDR3 DNA sequence: TGTGCCAGCAGTTTTGGGGGACTCTCTGGAAACACCATATATTTT. Translating gives CASSFGGLSGNTIYF.

This clonotype was recorded many times. This chain links TRBV5-1 with TRBJ2-1, with D tentatively TRBD2 (5 bases). Trimming shortened V by 3 bases and J by 4 bases, and 11 bases separated the two germline ends. Germline values: CDR1 SGHRS, CDR2 YFSETQ. This CDR3 region has 14 residues. Here the CDR3 reads CASSSPDSYNEQFF. The CDR3 DNA follows: TGCGCCAGCAGCTCCCCGGACTCGTACAATGAGCAGTTCTTC.

The chain joins TRBV7-2 to TRBJ2-3, with D possibly being TRBD1 (5 bases). Trimming took 2 bases from V and 8 from J, leaving 14 bases between them. Germline CDR1 reads SGHTA; CDR2 reads FQGNSA. The CDR3 sequence is 14 residues long. CDR3 nucleotide sequence: TGTGCCAGCAGCTTAAGCCGGCCTCAGGGTACGCAGTATTTT. This codes for CASSLSRPQGTQYF.

This clonotype was seen many times. This rearrangement joins TRBV30 to TRBJ1-1, with TRBD1 matching 9 bases. Germline CDR1 GTSNPN, CDR2 SVGIG (reference sequence). CDR3 length: 16 residues. V was pared by 5 bases and J by 4 bases, with 14 bases of the junction left unmatched. The CDR3 loop reads CAWGGHVGQGSTEAFF. The CDR3 DNA follows: TGTGCCTGGGGGGGGCATGTTGGACAGGGGTCCACTGAAGCTTTCTTT.

This clonotype was seen ten or more times. The chain recombines TRBV7-2 with TRBJ2-7, with TRBD1 matching 7 bases. CDR3 length equals 13 residues. Germline V gene sequence: CDR1 SGHTA, CDR2 FQGNSA. The J segment lost 6 bases and the V segment lost 2 bases, leaving 4 bases of the junction unmatched. CDR3 region: CASSLIAGGEQYF. Written as DNA, the CDR3 is TGTGCCAGCAGCTTAATCGCAGGGGGCGAGCAGTACTTC. Filled out from reference TRBV7-2 and TRBJ2-7, the complete variable domain reads GAGVSQSPSNKVTEKGKDVELRCDPISGHTALYWYRQSLGQGLEFLIYFQGNSAPDKSGLPSDRFSAERTGGSVSTLTIQRTQQEDSAVYLCASSLIAGGEQYFGPGTRLTVT.

This clonotype was observed many times. This chain uses TRBV5-1 with TRBJ1-1, with 7 bases that match TRBD1. Germline CDR1 and CDR2: SGHRS and YFSETQ. J was trimmed by 1 base and V by 5 bases; bases with no gene match: 14. The CDR3 sequence is 17 residues long. CDR3 in amino acids: CASRSGNGYRGNTEAFF. CDR3 nucleotide sequence: TGCGCCAGCAGATCCGGCAACGGCTACAGGGGGAACACTGAAGCTTTCTTT.